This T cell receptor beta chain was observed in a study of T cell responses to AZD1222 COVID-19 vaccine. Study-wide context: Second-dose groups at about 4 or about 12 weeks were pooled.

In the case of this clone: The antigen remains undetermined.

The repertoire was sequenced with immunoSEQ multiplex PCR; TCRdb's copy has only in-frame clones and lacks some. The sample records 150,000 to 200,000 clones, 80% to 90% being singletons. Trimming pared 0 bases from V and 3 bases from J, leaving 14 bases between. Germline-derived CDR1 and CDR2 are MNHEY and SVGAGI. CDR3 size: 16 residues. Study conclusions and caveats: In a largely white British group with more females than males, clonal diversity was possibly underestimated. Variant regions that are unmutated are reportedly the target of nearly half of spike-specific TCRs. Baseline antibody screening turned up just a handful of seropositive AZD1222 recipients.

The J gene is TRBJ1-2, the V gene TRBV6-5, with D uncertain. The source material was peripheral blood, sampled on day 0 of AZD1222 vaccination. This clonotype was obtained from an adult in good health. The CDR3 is CASSYSRSGSYYGYTF. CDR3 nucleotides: TGTGCCAGCAGTTACTCGAGGTCAGGATCCTACTATGGCTACACCTTC.